This T cell receptor beta chain appears in the sequencing data of a study of cytomegalovirus exposure and HLA in healthy donors. In the study overall: Approximately 180 million T cells yielded 100 million or so unique TCR beta sequences in earlier analysis.

Trimming removed 0 bases from V and 4 bases from J; junction bases left unmatched: 6. This CDR3 is built from 16 residues. Per germline, CDR1 SGDLS and CDR2 YYNGEE. Vbeta (60) and Jbeta (13) primers were used in the PCR. Repertoires were generated with immunoSEQ multiplex PCR, while TCRdb's copy carries only in-frame clones and drops some. The repertoire holds approximately 170,000 clones, with around 77% as singletons. The genes are TRBV9 and TRBJ2-5; 10 bases agree with TRBD2. Sequenced: PBMCs. This TCR was sampled from a man aged 35-49 years in good health and CMV-seronegative. The CDR3 reads CASSVELAGPRETQYF. The CDR3 nucleotides are TGTGCCAGCAGCGTAGAACTAGCGGGACCCCGAGAGACCCAGTACTTC.